This TCR beta chain was documented in a study of blood T cell repertoires in COVID-19. About the study: Donors in the United States, Italy and Spain gave samples during acute or convalescent COVID-19. PBMCs, B-cell-depleted T cells, or T cells were the source of the cDNA or gDNA that made up the material.

Original methodology: Nucleated cell counts were estimated from reference gene primer amplification. TCRdb's table, derived via immunoSEQ multiplex PCR, lists solely in-frame clones and lacks some. The DNA gave D and trimming, while V, J and clone size come from that table. Of 93,000 or so clones in the sample, roughly 88% were seen once. V dropped 4 bases and J dropped 8 bases, with 18 bases sitting between them. The CDR3 has 14 residues. CDR1 and CDR2 from the germline V gene are SGHDT and YYEEEE. The chain combines TRBV5-6 with TRBJ1-2, with D hard to call. The sequenced material came from peripheral blood. The source is a human donor in a cohort sampled during active COVID-19. CDR3 protein: CASSLGRTPQGYTF. DNA of the CDR3: TGTGCCAGCAGCCTGGGGAGGACTCCCCAGGGCTACACCTTC. The full variable domain, in which reference TRBV5-6 and TRBJ1-2 provide the parts outside the CDR3, is DAGVTQSPTHLIKTRGQQVTLRCSPKSGHDTVSWYQQALGQGPQFIFQYYEEEERQRGNFPDRFSGHQFPNYSSELNVNALLLGDSALYLCASSLGRTPQGYTFGSGTRLTVV.